This T cell receptor (beta chain) emerged from a study of cytomegalovirus exposure and HLA in healthy donors. Study findings and constraints: It was found in a later analysis that first-cohort TCR clusters tended to co-occur in the 130 or so validation repertoires. High specificity and sensitivity for cytomegalovirus status were reported for the classifier. The authors confirmed in vitro that three CMV-associated chains were specific for CMV antigens.

This CDR3 comprises 15 residues. V lost 9 bases, J lost 0 bases, and 15 bases lay in between. From germline, CDR1 is WSHSY and CDR2 SAAADI. Here immunoSEQ multiplex PCR was the method, and the copy in TCRdb shows in-frame clones only, minus some. Of fewer than 250,000 clones in the sample, around nine tenths are singletons; the top ten hold roughly 2.5%. As concerns this clone: The antigen remains undetermined.

Sequenced sample: PBMCs. The chain combines TRBV10-2 with TRBJ2-1; no reliable D call. The sequence was collected from a man between 18 and 29 years old in good health and CMV-seronegative. This CDR3 reads CASKLRRSSYNEQFF. CDR3 DNA sequence: TGCGCCAGTAAACTTAGGCGGAGCTCCTACAATGAGCAGTTCTTC.